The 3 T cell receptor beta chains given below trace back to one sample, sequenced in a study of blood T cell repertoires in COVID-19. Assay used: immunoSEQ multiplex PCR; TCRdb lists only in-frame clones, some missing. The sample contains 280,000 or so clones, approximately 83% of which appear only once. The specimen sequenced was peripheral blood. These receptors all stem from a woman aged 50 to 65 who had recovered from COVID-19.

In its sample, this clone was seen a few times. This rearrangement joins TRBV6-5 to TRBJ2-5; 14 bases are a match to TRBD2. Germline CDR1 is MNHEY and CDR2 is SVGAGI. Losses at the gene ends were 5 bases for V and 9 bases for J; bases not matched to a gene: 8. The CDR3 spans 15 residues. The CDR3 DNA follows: TGTGCCAGCAGTCACCCGGGACTAGCGGGGGAGGCCCAGTACTTC. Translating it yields CASSHPGLAGEAQYF.

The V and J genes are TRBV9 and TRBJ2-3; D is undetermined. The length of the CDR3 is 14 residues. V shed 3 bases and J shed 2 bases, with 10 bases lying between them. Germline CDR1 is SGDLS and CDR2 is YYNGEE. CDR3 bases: TGTGCCAGCAGCGGACTGAAATCCACAGATACGCAGTATTTT. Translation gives CASSGLKSTDTQYF. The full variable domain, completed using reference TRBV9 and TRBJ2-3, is DSGVTQTPKHLITATGQRVTLRCSPRSGDLSVYWYQQSLDQGLQFLIQYYNGEERAKGNILERFSAQQFPDLHSELNLSSLELGDSALYFCASSGLKSTDTQYFGPGTRLTVL.

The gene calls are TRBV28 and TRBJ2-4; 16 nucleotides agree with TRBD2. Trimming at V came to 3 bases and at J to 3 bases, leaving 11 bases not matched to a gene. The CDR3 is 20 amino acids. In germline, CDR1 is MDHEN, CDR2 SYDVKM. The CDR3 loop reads CASSFRAGTSGRVGKNIQYF. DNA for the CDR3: TGTGCCAGCAGTTTCCGAGCCGGGACTAGCGGGAGGGTTGGCAAAAACATTCAGTACTTC.